This TCR beta chain originates from a study of blood T cell repertoires in COVID-19. Whole-study context: Italy, Spain and the United States were the sources of the convalescent and acute COVID-19 samples. PBMCs, B-cell-depleted T cells, or T cells provided the cDNA or gDNA that made up the material.

Per the germline V gene, CDR1 is LGHDT and CDR2 is YNNKEL (reference sequence). Trimming took off 3 bases at V and 8 bases at J, with 13 bases between the two ends. CDR3 size: 14 residues. The Seattle patients joined while their infection was active and were tracked longitudinally afterward. Per the authors' pipeline: For nucleated cells, counts were estimated from reference gene primer amplification. Profiled with immunoSEQ multiplex PCR; TCRdb holds only in-frame clones, not every one. The DNA gave D and trimming, while V, J and clone size come from that table. The sample records about 140,000 clones, about 88% being singletons.

The V gene is TRBV3-1 (or the pseudogene TRBV3-2), the J gene TRBJ1-4, with D maybe TRBD1 (5 bases). The sequence was collected from a human donor with COVID-19, enrolled during active disease. The donor label of this sample is uncertain. Sequencing was performed on peripheral blood. The CDR3 protein is CASSQGPGDEKLFF. DNA for the CDR3: TGTGCCAGCAGCCAGGGGCCGGGTGACGAAAAACTGTTTTTT.